The 17 T cell receptor beta chains below all came from one sample that was sequenced in a study of PD-L1 blockade in urothelial cancer. Assay: immunoSEQ multiplex PCR; the TCRdb copy retains only in-frame clones and omits some. Here the sample spans some 40,000 clones, 65% to 85% being singletons. Source: PBMCs, taken around atezolizumab (anti-PD-L1) treatment. The origin of the receptors is a man aged 55-75 years with urothelial cancer.

This clone was seen a handful of times. The CDR3 region is CASSVSGGESTEAFF. CDR3 coding DNA: TGTGCCAGCAGCGTATCAGGGGGCGAGAGCACTGAAGCTTTCTTT. The chain carries TRBV9 and TRBJ1-1, with TRBD1 identical over 8 bases. The germline CDR1 and CDR2 sequences are SGDLS and YYNGEE. The CDR3 extends over 15 amino acids. V shed 1 base and J 4 bases; nucleotides not matched to a gene: 6.

The chain combines TRBV2 with TRBJ2-7; maybe TRBD2 (5 bases). This CDR3 has 12 amino acids. V gave up 8 bases and J gave up 4 bases, with 12 bases separating them. Germline CDR1 reads SNHLY; CDR2 reads FYNNEI. Here the CDR3 reads CASRGGLYEQYF. In nucleotides, the CDR3 is TGTGCCAGCCGCGGAGGTCTATACGAGCAGTACTTC.

The chain couples TRBV7-8 to TRBJ2-1, with TRBD2 matching 16 bases. The CDR3 contains 17 residues. With V trimmed by 4 bases and J by 6 bases, 6 bases remained unmatched. CDR1 SGHVS and CDR2 FQNEAQ come from the germline V gene. CDR3 coding DNA: TGTGCCAGCAGCTCCGGGACTAGCGGGGGGGCCCGCAATGAGCAGTTCTTC. This translates into CASSSGTSGGARNEQFF.

The chain employs TRBV5-6 and TRBJ2-4; 7 bases match TRBD2. V gave up 0 bases and J gave up 8 bases; unmatched junction bases: 5. Per germline, CDR1 SGHDT and CDR2 YYEEEE. This CDR3 is built from 14 residues. The CDR3 nucleotides read TGTGCCAGCAGCTTGGGCGGTCGGGGGGACATTCAGTACTTC. Protein sequence: CASSLGGRGDIQYF.

This chain connects TRBV11-1 to TRBJ2-1; no reliable D call. V was shortened by 5 bases and J by 8 bases, with 10 bases between the two germline ends. CDR3 size: 12 residues. CDR1 and CDR2 from the germline V gene are SGHAT and FQDESV (reference sequence). This chain's CDR3 is CASSPRGDEQFF. CDR3 DNA: TGTGCCAGCAGCCCCCGCGGAGATGAGCAGTTCTTC. Combining the CDR3 with reference TRBV11-1 and TRBJ2-1 gives the whole variable domain EAEVAQSPRYKITEKSQAVAFWCDPISGHATLYWYRQILGQGPELLVQFQDESVVDDSQLPKDRFSAERLKGVDSTLKIQPAELGDSAMYLCASSPRGDEQFFGPGTRLTVL.

The chain links TRBV2 to TRBJ2-4; TRBD1 agrees at 10 bases. J gave up 1 base and V 6 bases, and 12 bases lay outside the gene matches. The CDR3 spans 18 residues. CDR1 and CDR2 (germline): SNHLY, FYNNEI. CDR3 protein: CASRPGTGVLGAKNIQYF. CDR3 DNA sequence: TGTGCCAGCAGGCCTGGGACAGGGGTTTTAGGGGCCAAAAACATTCAGTACTTC.

This sequence joins TRBV4-1 and TRBJ1-5, with unresolved D. Per germline, CDR1 MGHRA and CDR2 YSYEKL. Trimming removed 1 base from V and 3 bases from J, with 10 bases in between. The CDR3 contains 15 residues. The CDR3 protein is CASSQGLGLNQPQHF. CDR3 coding DNA: TGCGCCAGCAGCCAAGGCTTGGGCCTCAATCAGCCCCAGCATTTT.

This clone was found a few times. This chain links TRBV4-2 with TRBJ2-1; unclear D gene. V was cut by 4 bases and J by 9 bases, with 25 bases left in between. The CDR3 has 17 amino acids. Germline CDR1 LGHNA, CDR2 YNFKEQ. The DNA of the CDR3 is TGTGCCAGCAGCCTAACGGCGACTTCCATCCTATTAGGTGAGCAGTTCTTC. Its protein product is CASSLTATSILLGEQFF.

V is TRBV7-8 and J is TRBJ2-7; 7 bases fit TRBD1. V shed 5 bases and J 2 bases; nucleotides not matched to a gene: 6. Germline V gene lookup returns CDR1 SGHVS and CDR2 FQNEAQ. The CDR3 runs to 14 residues. CDR3 protein: CASSPRDRAYEQYF. In DNA, the CDR3 is TGTGCCAGCAGCCCCCGGGACAGAGCCTACGAGCAGTACTTC.

The chain combines TRBV5-1 with TRBJ1-4, with 10 bases aligning to TRBD1. The V gene end was trimmed by 4 bases and the J gene end by 4 bases; junction bases not matched to a gene: 4. Per germline, CDR1 SGHRS and CDR2 YFSETQ. The CDR3 runs to 15 residues. This chain's CDR3 is CASSPWTGGNEKLFF. CDR3 nucleotides: TGCGCCAGCAGCCCGTGGACAGGGGGTAATGAAAAACTGTTTTTT.

The V gene is TRBV6-1, the J gene TRBJ2-3; maybe TRBD1 (5 bases). The germline V and J ends were trimmed by 2 bases and 6 bases, with 12 bases remaining between them. In germline, CDR1 is MNHNS, CDR2 SASEGT. This CDR3 spans 14 amino acids. DNA for the CDR3: TGTGCCAGCAGTGAAAGCAGGGTGGACGATACGCAGTATTTT. This translates into CASSESRVDDTQYF.

The chain links TRBV28 to TRBJ2-7; 7 bases agree with TRBD1. This CDR3 is 16 amino acids long. V was pared by 5 bases and J by 0 bases, with 10 bases of the junction left unmatched. CDR1 is MDHEN and CDR2 is SYDVKM in the germline V gene. The CDR3 region is CASSPQDRESSYEQYF. CDR3 nucleotide sequence: TGTGCCAGCAGTCCCCAAGACAGGGAGAGCTCCTACGAGCAGTACTTC.

The rearrangement joins TRBV7-2 to TRBJ2-1, with TRBD2 identical over 11 bases. Germline lookup yields CDR1 SGHTA and CDR2 FQGNSA. The length of the CDR3 is 13 residues. V was pared by 2 bases and J by 12 bases, with 3 bases of the junction left unmatched. The CDR3, as DNA: TGTGCCAGCAGCTTACTAGCGGGGGGTACGCAGTTCTTC. As protein: CASSLLAGGTQFF.

The genes are TRBV18 and TRBJ1-2; D is uncertain. Trimming removed 5 bases from V and 3 bases from J, with 10 bases in between. The germline V gene encodes CDR1 KGHSH and CDR2 LQKENI. The CDR3 extends over 13 amino acids. CDR3 sequence reads: CASSNVLDYGYTF. The CDR3 DNA is TGTGCCAGCTCAAACGTCTTAGACTATGGCTACACCTTC.

V gene TRBV28 combines with J gene TRBJ1-3; tentative D call: TRBD1 (5 bases). This CDR3 has 14 residues. CDR1 MDHEN and CDR2 SYDVKM come from the germline V gene. Trimming left V 7 bases short and J 4 bases short, with 14 bases between. CDR3 amino acids: CASTMGGYGNTIYF. CDR3 coding DNA: TGTGCCAGCACCATGGGGGGGTACGGAAACACCATATATTTT. The entire variable domain, with the rest obtained from reference TRBV28 and TRBJ1-3, is as follows: DVKVTQSSRYLVKRTGEKVFLECVQDMDHENMFWYRQDPGLGLRLIYFSYDVKMKEKGDIPEGYSVSREKKERFSLILESASTNQTSMYLCASTMGGYGNTIYFGEGSWLTVV.

The chain couples TRBV5-1 to TRBJ1-1, with 7 bases identical to TRBD1. The CDR3 has 15 amino acids. V trimming: 2 bases; J trimming: 4 bases; junction bases outside the gene matches: 8. Germline CDR1 reads SGHRS; CDR2 reads YFSETQ. Here the CDR3 reads CASSFPRQGGTEAFF. CDR3 bases: TGCGCCAGCAGCTTCCCTAGACAGGGTGGCACTGAAGCTTTCTTT.

V usage is TRBV28 and J usage is TRBJ2-6; D is perhaps TRBD1 (5 bases). Looked up from germline, CDR1 is MDHEN and CDR2 is SYDVKM. The CDR3 contains 14 residues. V dropped 6 bases and J dropped 4 bases, with 10 bases sitting between them. The CDR3 DNA reads as TGTGCCAGCAGGCAGGGTTTCGGGGCCAACGTCCTGACTTTC. Encoded protein: CASRQGFGANVLTF.